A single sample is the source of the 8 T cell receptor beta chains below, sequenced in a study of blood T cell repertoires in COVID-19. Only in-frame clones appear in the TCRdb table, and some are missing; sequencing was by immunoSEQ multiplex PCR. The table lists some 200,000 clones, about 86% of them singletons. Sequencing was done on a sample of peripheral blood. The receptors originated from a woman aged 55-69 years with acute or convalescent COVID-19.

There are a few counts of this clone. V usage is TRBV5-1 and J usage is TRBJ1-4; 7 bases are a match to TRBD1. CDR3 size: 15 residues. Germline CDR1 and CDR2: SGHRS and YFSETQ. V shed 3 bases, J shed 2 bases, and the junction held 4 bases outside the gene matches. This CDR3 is CASSSTGQTNEKLFF. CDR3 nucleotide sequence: TGCGCCAGCAGCTCAACGGGACAGACTAATGAAAAACTGTTTTTT.

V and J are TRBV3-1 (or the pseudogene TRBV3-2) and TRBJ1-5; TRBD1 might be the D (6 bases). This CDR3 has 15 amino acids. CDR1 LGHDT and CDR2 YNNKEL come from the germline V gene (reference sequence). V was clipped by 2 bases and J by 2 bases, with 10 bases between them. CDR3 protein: CASSQTGYGNQPQHF. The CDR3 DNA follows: TGTGCCAGCAGCCAAACAGGGTACGGCAATCAGCCCCAGCATTTT.

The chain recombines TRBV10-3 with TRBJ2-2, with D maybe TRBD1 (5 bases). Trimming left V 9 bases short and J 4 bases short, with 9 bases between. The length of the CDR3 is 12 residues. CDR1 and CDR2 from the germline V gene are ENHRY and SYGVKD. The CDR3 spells CAIRQSTGELFF. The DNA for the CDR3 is TGTGCCATTAGACAGTCCACCGGGGAGCTGTTTTTT.

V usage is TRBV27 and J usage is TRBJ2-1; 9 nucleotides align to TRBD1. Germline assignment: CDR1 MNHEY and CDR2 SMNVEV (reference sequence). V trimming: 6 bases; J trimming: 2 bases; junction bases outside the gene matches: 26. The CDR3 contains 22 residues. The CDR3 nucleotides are TGTGCCAGCAGCATCCGACACATGCCTATTACCCGGGACAGGGAGGCCTACAATGAGCAGTTCTTC. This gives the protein CASSIRHMPITRDREAYNEQFF.

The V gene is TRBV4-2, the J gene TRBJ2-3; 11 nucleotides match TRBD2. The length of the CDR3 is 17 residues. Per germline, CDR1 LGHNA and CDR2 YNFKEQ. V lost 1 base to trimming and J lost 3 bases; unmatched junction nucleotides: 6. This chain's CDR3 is CASSQGTSGPKTDTQYF. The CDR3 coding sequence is TGTGCCAGCAGCCAAGGGACTAGCGGGCCAAAGACAGATACGCAGTATTTT.

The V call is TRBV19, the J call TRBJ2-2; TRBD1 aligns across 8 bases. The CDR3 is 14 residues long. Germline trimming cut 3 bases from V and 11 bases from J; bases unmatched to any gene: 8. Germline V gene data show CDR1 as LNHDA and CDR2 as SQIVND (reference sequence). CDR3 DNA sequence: TGTGCCAGTAGTATCGACAGGGGAAATCGTGAGCTGTTTTTT. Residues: CASSIDRGNRELFF.

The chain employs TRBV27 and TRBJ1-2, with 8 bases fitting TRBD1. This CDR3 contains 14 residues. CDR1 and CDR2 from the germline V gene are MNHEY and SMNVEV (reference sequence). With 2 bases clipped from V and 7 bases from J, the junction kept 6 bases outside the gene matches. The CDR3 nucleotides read TGTGCCAGCAGTTTAGAGCCAGGGGGCTTTGGCTACACCTTC. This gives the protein CASSLEPGGFGYTF.

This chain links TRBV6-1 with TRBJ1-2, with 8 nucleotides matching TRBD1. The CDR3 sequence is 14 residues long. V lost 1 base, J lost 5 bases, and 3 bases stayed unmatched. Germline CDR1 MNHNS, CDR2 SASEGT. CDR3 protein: CASSEGTGPYGYTF. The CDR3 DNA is TGTGCCAGCAGTGAAGGGACAGGGCCATATGGCTACACCTTC.